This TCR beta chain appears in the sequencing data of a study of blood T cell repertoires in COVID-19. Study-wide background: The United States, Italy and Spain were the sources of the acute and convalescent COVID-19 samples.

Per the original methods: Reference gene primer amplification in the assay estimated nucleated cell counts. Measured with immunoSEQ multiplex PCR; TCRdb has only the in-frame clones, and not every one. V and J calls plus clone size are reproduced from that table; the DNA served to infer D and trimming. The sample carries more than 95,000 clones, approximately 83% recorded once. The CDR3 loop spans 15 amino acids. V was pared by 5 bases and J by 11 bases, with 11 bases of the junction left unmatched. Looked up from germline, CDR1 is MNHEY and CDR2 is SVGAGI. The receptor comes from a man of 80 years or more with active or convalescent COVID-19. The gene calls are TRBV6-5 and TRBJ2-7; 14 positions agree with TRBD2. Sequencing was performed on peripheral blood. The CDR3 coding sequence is TGTGCCAGCAGTAATACGGGACTAGCGGGGGCCGGGGAGTACTTC. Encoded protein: CASSNTGLAGAGEYF.